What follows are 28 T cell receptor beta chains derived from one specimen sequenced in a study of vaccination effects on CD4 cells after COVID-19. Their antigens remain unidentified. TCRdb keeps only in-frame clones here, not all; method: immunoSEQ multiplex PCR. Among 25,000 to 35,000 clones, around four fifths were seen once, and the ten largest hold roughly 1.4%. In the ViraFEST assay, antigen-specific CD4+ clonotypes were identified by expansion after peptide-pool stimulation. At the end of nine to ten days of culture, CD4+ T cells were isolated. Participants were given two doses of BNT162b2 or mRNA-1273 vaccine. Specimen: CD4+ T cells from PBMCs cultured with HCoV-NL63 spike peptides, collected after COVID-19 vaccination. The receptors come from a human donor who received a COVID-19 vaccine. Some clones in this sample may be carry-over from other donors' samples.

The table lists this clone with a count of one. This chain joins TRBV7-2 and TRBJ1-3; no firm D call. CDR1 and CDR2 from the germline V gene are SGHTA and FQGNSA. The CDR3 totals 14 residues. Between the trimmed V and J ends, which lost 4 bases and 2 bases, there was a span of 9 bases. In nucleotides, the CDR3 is TGTGCCAGCAGCTGGGCAACCGCTGGAAACACCATATATTTT. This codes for CASSWATAGNTIYF.

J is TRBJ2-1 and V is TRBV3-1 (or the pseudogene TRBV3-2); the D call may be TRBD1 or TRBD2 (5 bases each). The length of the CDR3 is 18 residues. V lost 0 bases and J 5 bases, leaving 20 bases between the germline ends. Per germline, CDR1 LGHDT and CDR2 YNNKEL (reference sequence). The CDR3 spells CASSQDQGAPRVDNEQFF. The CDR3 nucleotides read TGTGCCAGCAGCCAAGATCAGGGAGCTCCCCGGGTCGACAATGAGCAGTTCTTC.

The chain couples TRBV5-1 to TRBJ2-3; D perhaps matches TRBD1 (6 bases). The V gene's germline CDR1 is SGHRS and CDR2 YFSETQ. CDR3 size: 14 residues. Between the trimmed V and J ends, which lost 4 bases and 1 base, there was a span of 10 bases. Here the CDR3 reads CASSPDRGTDTQYF. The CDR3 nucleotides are TGCGCCAGCAGCCCGGACAGAGGCACAGATACGCAGTATTTT.

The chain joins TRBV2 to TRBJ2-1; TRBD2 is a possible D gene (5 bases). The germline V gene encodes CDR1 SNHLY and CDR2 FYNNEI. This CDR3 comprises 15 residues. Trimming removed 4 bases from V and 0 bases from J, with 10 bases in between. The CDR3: CASSGGGPSYNEQFF. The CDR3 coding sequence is TGTGCCAGCAGTGGCGGCGGGCCCTCCTACAATGAGCAGTTCTTC.

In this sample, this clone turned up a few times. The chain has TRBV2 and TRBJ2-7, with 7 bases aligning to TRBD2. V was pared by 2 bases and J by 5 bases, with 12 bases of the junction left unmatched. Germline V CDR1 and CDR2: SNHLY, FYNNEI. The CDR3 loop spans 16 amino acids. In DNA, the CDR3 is TGTGCCAGCAGTGAATACGGTTTGAGGAGCGGGGACGAGCAGTACGTC. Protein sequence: CASSEYGLRSGDEQYV.

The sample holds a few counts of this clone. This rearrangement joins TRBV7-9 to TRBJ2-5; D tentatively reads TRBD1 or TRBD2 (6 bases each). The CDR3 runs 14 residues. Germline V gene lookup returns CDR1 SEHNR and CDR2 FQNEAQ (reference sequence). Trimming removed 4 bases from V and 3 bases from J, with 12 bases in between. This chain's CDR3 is CASSSRRDKETQYF. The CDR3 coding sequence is TGTGCCAGCAGCTCCAGGCGGGACAAAGAGACCCAGTACTTC.

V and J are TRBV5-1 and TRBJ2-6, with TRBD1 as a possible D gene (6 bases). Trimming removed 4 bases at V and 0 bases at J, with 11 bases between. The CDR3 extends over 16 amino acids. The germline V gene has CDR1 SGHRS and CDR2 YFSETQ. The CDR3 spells CASSLTGTSGANVLTF. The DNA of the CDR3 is TGCGCCAGCAGCCTGACAGGCACCTCTGGGGCCAACGTCCTGACTTTC.

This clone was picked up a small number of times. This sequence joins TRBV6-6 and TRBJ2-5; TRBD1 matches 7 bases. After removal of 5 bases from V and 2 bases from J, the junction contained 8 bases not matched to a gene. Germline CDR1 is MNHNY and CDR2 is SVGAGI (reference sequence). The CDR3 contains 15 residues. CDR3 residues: CASSPWDSPQETQYF. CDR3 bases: TGTGCCAGCAGTCCCTGGGACAGCCCACAAGAGACCCAGTACTTC.

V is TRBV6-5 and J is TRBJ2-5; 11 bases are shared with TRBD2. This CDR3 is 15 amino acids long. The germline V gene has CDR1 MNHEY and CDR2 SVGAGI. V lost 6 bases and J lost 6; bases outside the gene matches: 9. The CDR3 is CASSMGTSGLQTQYF. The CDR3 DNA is TGTGCCAGCAGCATGGGGACTAGCGGCCTTCAGACCCAGTACTTC.

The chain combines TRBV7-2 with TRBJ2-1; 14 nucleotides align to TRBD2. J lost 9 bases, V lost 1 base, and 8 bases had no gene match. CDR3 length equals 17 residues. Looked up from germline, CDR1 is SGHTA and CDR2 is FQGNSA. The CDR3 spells CASSLVSGTSGGGEQFF. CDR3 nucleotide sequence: TGTGCCAGCAGCTTAGTGTCGGGGACTAGCGGGGGTGGTGAGCAGTTCTTC.

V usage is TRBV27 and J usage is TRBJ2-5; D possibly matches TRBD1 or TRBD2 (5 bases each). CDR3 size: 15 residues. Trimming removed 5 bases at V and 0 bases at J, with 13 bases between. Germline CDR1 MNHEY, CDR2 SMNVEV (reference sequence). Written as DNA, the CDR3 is TGTGCCAGCAGTCCCGGGACGACGAACCAAGAGACCCAGTACTTC. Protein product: CASSPGTTNQETQYF.

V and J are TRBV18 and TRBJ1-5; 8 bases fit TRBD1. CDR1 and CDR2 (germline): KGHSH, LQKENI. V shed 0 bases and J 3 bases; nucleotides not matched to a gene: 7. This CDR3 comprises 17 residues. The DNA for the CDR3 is TGTGCCAGCTCACCACCGTCGGACAGGGATTTCAATCAGCCCCAGCATTTT. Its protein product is CASSPPSDRDFNQPQHF.

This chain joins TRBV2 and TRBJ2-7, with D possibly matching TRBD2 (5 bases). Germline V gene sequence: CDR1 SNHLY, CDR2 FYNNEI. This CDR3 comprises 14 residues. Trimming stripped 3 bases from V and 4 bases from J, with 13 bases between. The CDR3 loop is CASSDTAASYEQYV. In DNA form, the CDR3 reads TGTGCCAGCAGTGATACAGCGGCGTCTTACGAGCAGTACGTC.

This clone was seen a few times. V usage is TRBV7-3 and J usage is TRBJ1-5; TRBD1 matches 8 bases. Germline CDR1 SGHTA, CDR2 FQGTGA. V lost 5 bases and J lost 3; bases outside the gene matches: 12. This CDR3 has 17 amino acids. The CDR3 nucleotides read TGTGCCAGCAGCCGGTCAGGGGGCGCAGAGGACAATCAGCCCCAGCATTTT. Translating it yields CASSRSGGAEDNQPQHF.

DNA for the CDR3: TGTGCCAGCCGGAAATCGACAGCGAACACTGAAGCTTTCTTT. Translating it yields CASRKSTANTEAFF. V usage is TRBV6-4 and J usage is TRBJ1-1; weak D call: TRBD1 (5 bases). The length of the CDR3 is 14 residues. Germline CDR1 MRHNA, CDR2 SNTAGT. V was clipped by 8 bases and J by 1 base, with 14 bases between them.

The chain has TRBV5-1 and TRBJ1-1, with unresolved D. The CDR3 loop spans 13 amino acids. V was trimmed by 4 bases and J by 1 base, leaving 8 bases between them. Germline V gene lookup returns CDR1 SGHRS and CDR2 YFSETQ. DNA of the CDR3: TGCGCCAGCAGCCAAGCAGGGAACACTGAAGCTTTCTTT. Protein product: CASSQAGNTEAFF. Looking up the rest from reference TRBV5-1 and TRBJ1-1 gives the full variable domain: KAGVTQTPRYLIKTRGQQVTLSCSPISGHRSVSWYQQTPGQGLQFLFEYFSETQRNKGNFPGRFSGRQFSNSRSEMNVSTLELGDSALYLCASSQAGNTEAFFGQGTRLTVV.

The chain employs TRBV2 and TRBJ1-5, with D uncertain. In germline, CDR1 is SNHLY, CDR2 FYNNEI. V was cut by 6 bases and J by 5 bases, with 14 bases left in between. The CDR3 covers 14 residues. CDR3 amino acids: CASRGDTQDQPQHF. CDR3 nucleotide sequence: TGTGCCAGCAGAGGCGACACGCAGGATCAGCCCCAGCATTTT.

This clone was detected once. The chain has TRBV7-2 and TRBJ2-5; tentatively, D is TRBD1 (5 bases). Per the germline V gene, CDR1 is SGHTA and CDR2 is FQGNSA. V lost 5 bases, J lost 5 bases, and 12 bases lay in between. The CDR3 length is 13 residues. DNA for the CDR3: TGTGCCAGCAGCCGCCAGGGCTTGGAGACCCAGTACTTC. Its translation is CASSRQGLETQYF.

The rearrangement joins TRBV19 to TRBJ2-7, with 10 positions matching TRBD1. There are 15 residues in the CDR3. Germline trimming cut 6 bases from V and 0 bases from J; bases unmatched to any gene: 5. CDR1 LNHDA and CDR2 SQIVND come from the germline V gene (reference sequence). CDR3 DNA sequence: TGTGCCAGTAGCGCCGGGACAGGGGTCTCCTACGAGCAGTACGTC. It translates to CASSAGTGVSYEQYV.

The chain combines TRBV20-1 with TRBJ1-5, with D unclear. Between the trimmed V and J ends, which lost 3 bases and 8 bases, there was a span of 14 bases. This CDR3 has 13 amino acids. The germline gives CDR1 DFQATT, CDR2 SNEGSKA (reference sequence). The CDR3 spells CSASVAGIEPQHF. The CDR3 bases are TGCAGTGCTAGTGTTGCGGGAATTGAGCCCCAGCATTTT.

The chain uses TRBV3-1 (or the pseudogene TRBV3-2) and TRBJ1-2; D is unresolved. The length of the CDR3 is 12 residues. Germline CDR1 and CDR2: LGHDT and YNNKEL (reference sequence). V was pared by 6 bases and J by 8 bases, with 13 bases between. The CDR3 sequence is CASSSLPWGYTF. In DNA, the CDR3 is TGTGCCAGCAGTTCCCTTCCGTGGGGCTACACCTTC.

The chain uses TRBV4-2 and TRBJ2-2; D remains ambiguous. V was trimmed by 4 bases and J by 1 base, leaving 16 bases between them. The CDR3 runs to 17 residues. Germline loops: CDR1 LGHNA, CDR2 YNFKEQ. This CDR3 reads CASSPLAIFLNTGELFF. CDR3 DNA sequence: TGTGCCAGCAGCCCTCTTGCCATATTCCTGAACACCGGGGAGCTGTTTTTT.

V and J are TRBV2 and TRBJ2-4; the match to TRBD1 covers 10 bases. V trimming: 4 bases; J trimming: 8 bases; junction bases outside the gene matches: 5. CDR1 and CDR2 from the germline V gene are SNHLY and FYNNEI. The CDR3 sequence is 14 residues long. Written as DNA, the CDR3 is TGTGCCAGCAGTGTAAGACAGGGGGCACACATTCAGTACTTC. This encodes CASSVRQGAHIQYF.

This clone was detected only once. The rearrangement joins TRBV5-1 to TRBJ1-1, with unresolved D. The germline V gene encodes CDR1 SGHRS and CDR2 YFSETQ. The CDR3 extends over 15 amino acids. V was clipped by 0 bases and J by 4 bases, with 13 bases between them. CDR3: CASSLETSGLTEAFF. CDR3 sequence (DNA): TGCGCCAGCAGCTTGGAGACTTCAGGCCTCACTGAAGCTTTCTTT.

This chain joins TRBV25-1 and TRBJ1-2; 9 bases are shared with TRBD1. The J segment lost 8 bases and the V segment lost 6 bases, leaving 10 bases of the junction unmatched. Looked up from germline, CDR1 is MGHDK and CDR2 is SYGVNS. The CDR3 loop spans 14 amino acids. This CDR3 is CASRGGQGHGGYTF. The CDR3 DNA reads TGTGCCAGCAGAGGCGGACAGGGGCATGGGGGCTACACCTTC.

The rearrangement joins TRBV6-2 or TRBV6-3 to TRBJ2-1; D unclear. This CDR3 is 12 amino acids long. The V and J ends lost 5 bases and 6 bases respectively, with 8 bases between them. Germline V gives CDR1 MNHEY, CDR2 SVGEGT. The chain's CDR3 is CASSKRGNEQFF. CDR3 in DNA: TGTGCCAGCAGTAAGCGAGGCAATGAGCAGTTCTTC.

The CDR3 spells CASSTRRQETQYF. The CDR3 DNA reads as TGTGCCAGCAGCACCCGACGGCAAGAGACCCAGTACTTC. The J gene is TRBJ2-5, the V gene TRBV7-2; D call uncertain. There are 13 residues in the CDR3. The V gene lost 5 bases and the J gene lost 2 bases, with 9 bases spanning the gap. Germline CDR1 reads SGHTA; CDR2 reads FQGNSA.

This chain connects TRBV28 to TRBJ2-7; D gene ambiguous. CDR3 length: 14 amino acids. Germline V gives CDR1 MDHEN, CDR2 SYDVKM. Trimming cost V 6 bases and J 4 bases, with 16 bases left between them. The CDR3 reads CASSPGYRRYEQYV. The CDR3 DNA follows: TGTGCCAGCAGCCCCGGGTACAGAAGATACGAGCAGTACGTC.